This T cell receptor beta chain stems from a study of T cell responses to AZD1222 COVID-19 vaccine. Study-level findings and limits: The peak T cell response came first, and repertoires were sampled only after it.

Germline V gene sequence: CDR1 SNHLY, CDR2 FYNNEI. The ends were cut back, 10 bases at V and 2 bases at J, with 18 bases in the middle. The CDR3 runs to 14 residues. This clone has just a few counts. Antigen specificity is unknown. TCRdb keeps only in-frame clones here, not all; method: immunoSEQ multiplex PCR. This sample has about 130,000 clones, with 90% to 95% found just once. This clonotype originated in an adult in good health. Sequences were derived from peripheral blood, sampled on day 0 of AZD1222 vaccination. This sequence joins TRBV2 and TRBJ2-7; tentatively, D is TRBD2 (7 bases). Written as DNA, the CDR3 is TGTGCCATGACCCGTCGGGGGGCTACCTACGAGCAGTACTTC. Protein: CAMTRRGATYEQYF.